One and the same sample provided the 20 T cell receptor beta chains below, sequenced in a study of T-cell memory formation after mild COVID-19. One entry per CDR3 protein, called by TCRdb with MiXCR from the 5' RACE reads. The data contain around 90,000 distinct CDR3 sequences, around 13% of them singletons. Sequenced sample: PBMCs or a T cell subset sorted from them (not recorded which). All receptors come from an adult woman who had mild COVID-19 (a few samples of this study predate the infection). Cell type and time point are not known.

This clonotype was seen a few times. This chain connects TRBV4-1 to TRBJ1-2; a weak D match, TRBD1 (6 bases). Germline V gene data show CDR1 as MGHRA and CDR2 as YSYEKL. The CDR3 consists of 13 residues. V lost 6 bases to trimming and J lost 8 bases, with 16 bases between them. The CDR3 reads CASRSGQLNGYTF. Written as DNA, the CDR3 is TGCGCCAGCAGATCCGGACAGTTAAACGGCTACACCTTC.

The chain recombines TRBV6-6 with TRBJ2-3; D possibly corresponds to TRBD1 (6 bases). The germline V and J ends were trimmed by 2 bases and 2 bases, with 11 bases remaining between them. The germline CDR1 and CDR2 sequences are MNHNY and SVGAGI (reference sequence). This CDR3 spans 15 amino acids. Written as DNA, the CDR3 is TGTGCCAGCAGTTACGAGGACAGACACACAGATACGCAGTATTTT. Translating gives CASSYEDRHTDTQYF.

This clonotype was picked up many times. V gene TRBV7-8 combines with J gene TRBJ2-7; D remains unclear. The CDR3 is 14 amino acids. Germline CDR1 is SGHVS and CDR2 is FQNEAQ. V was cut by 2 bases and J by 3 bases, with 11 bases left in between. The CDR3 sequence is CASSLRSEFYEQYF. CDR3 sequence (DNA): TGTGCCAGCAGCTTAAGGTCGGAGTTCTACGAGCAGTACTTC.

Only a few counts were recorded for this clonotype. The CDR3 spells CASSLTGLSYEQYF. CDR3 nucleotides: TGTGCCAGCAGCTTAACAGGGCTCTCCTACGAGCAGTACTTC. The V gene is TRBV11-3, the J gene TRBJ2-7; weak D call: TRBD1 (6 bases). The CDR3 consists of 14 residues. The V gene lost 2 bases and the J gene lost 0 bases, with 8 bases spanning the gap. Germline CDR1 reads SGHNT; CDR2 reads YENEEA.

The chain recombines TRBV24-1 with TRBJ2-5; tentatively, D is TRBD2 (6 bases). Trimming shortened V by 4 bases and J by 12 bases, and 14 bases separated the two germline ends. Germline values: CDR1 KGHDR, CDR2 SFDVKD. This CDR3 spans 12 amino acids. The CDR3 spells CATSDPGTPEYF. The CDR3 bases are TGTGCCACCAGTGACCCCGGGACTCCCGAGTACTTC.

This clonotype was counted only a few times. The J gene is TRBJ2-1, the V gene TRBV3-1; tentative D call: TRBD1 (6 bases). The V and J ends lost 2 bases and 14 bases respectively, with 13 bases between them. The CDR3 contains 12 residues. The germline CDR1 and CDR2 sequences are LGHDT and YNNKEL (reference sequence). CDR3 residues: CASSQTQGVEFF. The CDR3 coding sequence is TGTGCCAGCAGCCAAACACAGGGTGTGGAGTTCTTC.

The CDR3 sequence is CASRLTGITFWDEQFF. The CDR3 nucleotides read TGTGCAAGTCGCTTAACGGGAATAACCTTCTGGGATGAGCAGTTCTTC. The V and J genes are TRBV12-2 and TRBJ2-1. TRBV12-2 is termed a pseudogene. The CDR3 runs to 16 residues.

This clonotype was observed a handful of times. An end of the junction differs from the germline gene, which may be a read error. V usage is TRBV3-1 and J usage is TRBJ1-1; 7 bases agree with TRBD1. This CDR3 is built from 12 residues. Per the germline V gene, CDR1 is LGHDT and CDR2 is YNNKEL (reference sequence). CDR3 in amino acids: CASSPTKQTGTF. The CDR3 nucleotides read TGTGCCAGCAGCCCTACGAAGCAGACAGGGACCTTT.

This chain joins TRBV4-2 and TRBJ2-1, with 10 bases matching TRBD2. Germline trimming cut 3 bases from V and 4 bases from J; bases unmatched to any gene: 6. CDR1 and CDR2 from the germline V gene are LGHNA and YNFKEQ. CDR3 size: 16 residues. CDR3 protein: CASSHLLAGGYNEQFF. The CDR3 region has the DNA TGTGCCAGCAGCCACCTCTTAGCGGGGGGTTACAATGAGCAGTTCTTC.

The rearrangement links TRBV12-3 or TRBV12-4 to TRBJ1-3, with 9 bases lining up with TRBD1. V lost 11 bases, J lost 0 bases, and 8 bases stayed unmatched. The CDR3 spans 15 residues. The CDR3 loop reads CALCHRGLSGNTIYF. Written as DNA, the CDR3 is TGTGCCCTTTGCCACAGGGGGCTCTCTGGAAACACCATATATTTT.

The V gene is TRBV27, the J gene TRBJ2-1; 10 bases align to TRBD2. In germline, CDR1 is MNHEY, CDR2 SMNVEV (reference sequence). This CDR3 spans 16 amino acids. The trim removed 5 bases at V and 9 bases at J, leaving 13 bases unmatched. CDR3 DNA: TGTGCCAGCAGTCAACCTCTAGCGGGAGAGGGCGTTGAGCAGTTCTTC. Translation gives CASSQPLAGEGVEQFF.

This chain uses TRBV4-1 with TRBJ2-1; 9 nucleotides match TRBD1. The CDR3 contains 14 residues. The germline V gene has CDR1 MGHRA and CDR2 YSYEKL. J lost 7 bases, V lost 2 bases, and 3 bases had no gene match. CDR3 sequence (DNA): TGCGCCAGCAGCCAAATGGGGACAGGGAATGAGCAGTTCTTC. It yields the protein CASSQMGTGNEQFF.

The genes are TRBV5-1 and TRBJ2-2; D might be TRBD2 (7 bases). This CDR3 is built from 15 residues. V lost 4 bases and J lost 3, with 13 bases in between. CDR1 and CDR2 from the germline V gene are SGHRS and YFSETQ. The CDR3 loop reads CASSGGGSHTGELFF. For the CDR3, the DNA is TGCGCCAGCAGCGGCGGGGGCTCGCACACCGGGGAGCTGTTTTTT.

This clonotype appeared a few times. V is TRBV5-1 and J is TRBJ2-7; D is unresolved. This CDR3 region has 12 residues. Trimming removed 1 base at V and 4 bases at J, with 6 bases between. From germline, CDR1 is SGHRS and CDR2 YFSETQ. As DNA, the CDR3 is TGCGCCAGCAGCTTGATAAGTTACGAGCAGTACTTC. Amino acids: CASSLISYEQYF.

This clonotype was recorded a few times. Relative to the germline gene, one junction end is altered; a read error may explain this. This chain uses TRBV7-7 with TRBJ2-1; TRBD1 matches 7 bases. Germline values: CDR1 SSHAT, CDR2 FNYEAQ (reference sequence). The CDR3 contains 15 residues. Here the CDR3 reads CASSLAWTGNNEQFF. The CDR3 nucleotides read TGTGCTAGCAGCTTAGCGTGGACAGGCAACAATGAGCAGTTCTTC.

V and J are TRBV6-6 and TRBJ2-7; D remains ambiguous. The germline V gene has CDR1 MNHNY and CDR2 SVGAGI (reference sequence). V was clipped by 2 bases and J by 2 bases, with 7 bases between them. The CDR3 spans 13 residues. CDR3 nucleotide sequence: TGTGCCAGCAGTTACGAGGCGACCTACGAGCAGTACTTC. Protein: CASSYEATYEQYF.

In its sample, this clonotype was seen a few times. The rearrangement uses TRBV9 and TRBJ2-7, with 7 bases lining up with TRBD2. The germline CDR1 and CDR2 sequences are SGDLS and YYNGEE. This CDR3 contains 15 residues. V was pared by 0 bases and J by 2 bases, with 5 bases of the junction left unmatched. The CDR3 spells CASSVEGSGPYEQYF. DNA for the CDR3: TGTGCCAGCAGCGTAGAGGGTAGCGGGCCCTACGAGCAGTACTTC.

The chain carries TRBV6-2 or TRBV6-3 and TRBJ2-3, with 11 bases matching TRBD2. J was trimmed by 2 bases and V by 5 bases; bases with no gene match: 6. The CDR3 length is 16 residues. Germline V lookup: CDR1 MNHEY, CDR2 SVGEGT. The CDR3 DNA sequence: TGTGCCAGCAGTAATGGACTAGCGGGTTACACAGATACGCAGTATTTT. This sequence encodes CASSNGLAGYTDTQYF.

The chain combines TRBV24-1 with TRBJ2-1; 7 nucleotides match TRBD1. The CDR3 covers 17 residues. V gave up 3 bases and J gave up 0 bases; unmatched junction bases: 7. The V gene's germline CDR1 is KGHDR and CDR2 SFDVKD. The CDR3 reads CATSDPTGVGSYNEQFF. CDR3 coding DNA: TGTGCCACCAGTGATCCTACAGGGGTAGGCTCCTACAATGAGCAGTTCTTC.

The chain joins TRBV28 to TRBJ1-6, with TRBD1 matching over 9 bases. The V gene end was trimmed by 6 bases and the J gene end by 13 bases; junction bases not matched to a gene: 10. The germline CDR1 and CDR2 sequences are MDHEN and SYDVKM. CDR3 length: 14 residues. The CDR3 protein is CASSRGTGKFPLHF. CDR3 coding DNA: TGTGCCAGCAGCCGAGGGACAGGGAAGTTTCCCCTCCACTTT.